This TCR beta chain was observed in a study of cytomegalovirus exposure and HLA in healthy donors. On the study more broadly: A data release that came early held around 85 million unique TCRs from HLA-typed donors. Within the Caucasian-associated ancestry cluster were roughly 82% of the 398 genotyped donors. Study results and caveats: Around 160 TCR beta chains were listed as cytomegalovirus-associated.

A remark on this clone: Its antigen is undetermined.

CDR1 is MGHDK and CDR2 is SYGVNS in the germline V gene. V lost 4 bases to trimming and J lost 3 bases; unmatched junction nucleotides: 15. CDR3 length: 18 residues. With 60 Vbeta and 13 Jbeta primers, the PCR was carried out. TCRdb's copy holds only in-frame clones and misses some; the assay was immunoSEQ multiplex PCR. The table records 90,000 or so clones, about four fifths of them present only once. This clonotype originated in a middle-aged woman in good health and CMV-seronegative. The rearrangement links TRBV25-1 to TRBJ2-1; 7 bases map to TRBD2. Sequencing input: PBMCs. CDR3 DNA sequence: TGTGCCAGCAGTGGGGAAGAAACCGGGACTACCCTCTACAATGAGCAGTTCTTC. Translating gives CASSGEETGTTLYNEQFF.